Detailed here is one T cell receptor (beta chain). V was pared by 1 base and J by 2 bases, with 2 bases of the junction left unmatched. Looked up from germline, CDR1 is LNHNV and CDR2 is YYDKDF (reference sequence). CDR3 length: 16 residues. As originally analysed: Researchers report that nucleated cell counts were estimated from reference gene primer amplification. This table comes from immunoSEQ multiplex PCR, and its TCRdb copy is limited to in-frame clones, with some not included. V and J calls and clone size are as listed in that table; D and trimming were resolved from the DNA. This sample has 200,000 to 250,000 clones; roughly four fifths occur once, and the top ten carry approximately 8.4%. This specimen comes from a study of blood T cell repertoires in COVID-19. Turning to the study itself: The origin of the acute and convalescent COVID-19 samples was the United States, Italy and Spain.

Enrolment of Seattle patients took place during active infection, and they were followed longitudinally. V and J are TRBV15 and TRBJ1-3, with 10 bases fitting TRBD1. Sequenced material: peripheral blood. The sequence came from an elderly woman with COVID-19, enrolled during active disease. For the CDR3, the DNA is TGTGCCACCAGCAGAGGCGGGACAGGGGCTGGAAACACCATATATTTT. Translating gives CATSRGGTGAGNTIYF.